Only a few counts were recorded for the clone carrying this T cell receptor (beta chain). Germline CDR1 and CDR2: SQVTM and ANQGSEA. This CDR3 has 14 residues. Between the trimmed V and J ends, which lost 6 bases and 6 bases, there was a span of 18 bases. Universal primer sites and UMIs were introduced during 5'RACE template-switching synthesis of TCR cDNA. TCRdb itself ran the 5' RACE reads through MiXCR, one entry per CDR3 protein. The table lists 350,000 or so distinct CDR3 sequences, approximately 8% of them singletons. The entry originates in a study of T cells after yellow fever vaccination. V gene TRBV29-1 combines with J gene TRBJ1-5; TRBD1 might be the D (5 bases). Specimen: PBMCs, collected around 45 days after the first yellow fever vaccination. The source of this sequence is a man aged 18 to 30 who received the YFV17D yellow fever vaccine. CDR3 residues: CSVQFGVGRQPQHF. The CDR3 coding sequence is TGCAGCGTCCAGTTTGGCGTGGGACGTCAGCCCCAGCATTTT. The entire variable domain, with the rest obtained from reference TRBV29-1 and TRBJ1-5, is as follows: SAVISQKPSRDICQRGTSLTIQCQVDSQVTMMFWYRQQPGQSLTLIATANQGSEATYESGFVIDKFPISRPNLTFSTLTVSNMSPEDSSIYLCSVQFGVGRQPQHFGDGTRLSIL.